The 25 T cell receptor beta chains below were found in one sample sequenced in a study of CD8+ T cells in alopecia areata. Treatment meaning: oral pan-JAK inhibitor, 5-10 mg twice daily. RNA, once extracted, was reverse transcribed into cDNA for use as the sequencing template. This table comes from immunoSEQ multiplex PCR, and its TCRdb copy is limited to in-frame clones, with some not included. The sample consists of about 120,000 clones, 53% of them appearing once. The source material was CD4+ T cells sorted from blood, sampled at week 4, from a patient treated with tofacitinib. The receptors shown here come from a human donor with alopecia areata.

This clone was picked up a small number of times. The genes are TRBV19 and TRBJ2-5; D call uncertain. CDR3 length: 12 residues. V was shortened by 6 bases and J by 2 bases, with 7 bases between the two germline ends. Germline lookup yields CDR1 LNHDA and CDR2 SQIVND (reference sequence). Here the CDR3 reads CASRGFQETQYF. CDR3 sequence (DNA): TGTGCCAGTAGGGGGTTTCAAGAGACCCAGTACTTC.

The rearrangement joins TRBV11-2 to TRBJ2-7; 10 bases agree with TRBD1. This CDR3 region has 15 residues. V shed 2 bases, J shed 2 bases, and the junction held 3 bases outside the gene matches. Germline V gene data show CDR1 as SGHAT and CDR2 as FQNNGV. The CDR3 DNA follows: TGTGCCAGCAGCTTATATGGGACAGGGGCCTACGAGCAGTACTTC. This codes for CASSLYGTGAYEQYF.

This chain uses TRBV7-9 with TRBJ2-5; TRBD2 agrees at 8 bases. Germline loops: CDR1 SEHNR, CDR2 FQNEAQ (reference sequence). Losses at the gene ends were 1 base for V and 3 bases for J; bases not matched to a gene: 7. This CDR3 has 16 amino acids. CDR3 region: CASSLGGRAGEETQYF. In DNA, the CDR3 is TGTGCCAGCAGCTTAGGGGGGCGAGCGGGAGAAGAGACCCAGTACTTC.

This clone came up a few times. The chain couples TRBV5-1 to TRBJ2-2; D is ambiguous. CDR1 SGHRS and CDR2 YFSETQ come from the germline V gene. V shed 3 bases and J shed 5 bases, with 2 bases lying between them. The CDR3 length is 11 residues. CDR3 amino acids: CASSSTGELFF. The CDR3 bases are TGCGCCAGCAGCTCTACCGGGGAGCTGTTTTTT.

The chain employs TRBV30 and TRBJ1-1; D gene uncertain. Germline V lookup: CDR1 GTSNPN, CDR2 SVGIG (reference sequence). This CDR3 has 15 residues. V was cut by 0 bases and J by 4 bases, with 15 bases left in between. The CDR3 spells CAWSVVEGRATEAFF. CDR3 nucleotide sequence: TGTGCCTGGAGTGTGGTGGAAGGTCGCGCCACTGAAGCTTTCTTT.

The chain carries TRBV30 and TRBJ1-2, with D maybe TRBD1 (6 bases). V was cut by 6 bases and J by 3 bases, with 14 bases left in between. This CDR3 has 13 amino acids. CDR1 is GTSNPN, CDR2 SVGIG, per germline (reference sequence). CDR3 protein: CACNREWDYGYTF. DNA for the CDR3: TGTGCCTGTAACAGGGAGTGGGACTATGGCTACACCTTC.

The gene calls are TRBV29-1 and TRBJ1-1; a possible D gene is TRBD1 (6 bases). This CDR3 is built from 12 residues. V lost 7 bases and J lost 5, with 14 bases in between. Germline lookup yields CDR1 SQVTM and CDR2 ANQGSEA. CDR3 region: CSAGDGPTEAFF. As DNA, the CDR3 is TGCAGCGCAGGGGACGGCCCTACTGAAGCTTTCTTT.

J is TRBJ1-4 and V is TRBV5-1; D uncertain. The ends were cut back, 2 bases at V and 14 bases at J, with 16 bases in the middle. The V gene's germline CDR1 is SGHRS and CDR2 YFSETQ. The CDR3 sequence is 13 residues long. DNA of the CDR3: TGCGCCAGCAGCTTCGGACTCGAGAAAAGGCTGTTTTTT. This sequence encodes CASSFGLEKRLFF.

The V gene is TRBV11-2, the J gene TRBJ2-3; TRBD1 is a possible D gene (6 bases). CDR1 and CDR2 (germline): SGHAT, FQNNGV. The CDR3 covers 16 residues. Trimming pared 5 bases from V and 1 base from J, leaving 16 bases between. The CDR3 coding sequence is TGTGCCAGCAGCCTGGGGGTGGGGGCAGGCACAGATACGCAGTATTTT. Translation gives CASSLGVGAGTDTQYF.

This clone was counted only a few times. The chain links TRBV7-9 to TRBJ2-7; no clear D. V was cut by 0 bases and J by 0 bases, with 9 bases left in between. Germline V gene sequence: CDR1 SEHNR, CDR2 FQNEAQ (reference sequence). This CDR3 contains 15 residues. CDR3 in amino acids: CASSLAPDPSYEQYF. The CDR3 DNA reads as TGTGCCAGCAGCTTAGCGCCCGACCCCTCCTACGAGCAGTACTTC.

This clone was recorded a few times. The J gene is TRBJ2-7, the V gene TRBV19; 8 positions match TRBD1. This CDR3 is 12 amino acids long. Germline V gives CDR1 LNHDA, CDR2 SQIVND (reference sequence). V shed 10 bases, J shed 6 bases, and the junction held 8 bases outside the gene matches. The chain's CDR3 is CATQGARSEQYF. The CDR3 nucleotides read TGTGCCACCCAGGGGGCTAGATCCGAGCAGTACTTC.

This clone was recorded a few times. This chain connects TRBV18 to TRBJ1-1, with 9 bases aligning to TRBD1. Germline V lookup: CDR1 KGHSH, CDR2 LQKENI. This CDR3 has 17 amino acids. J lost 1 base, V lost 6 bases, and 12 bases had no gene match. This CDR3 is CASSPGTGSPQNTEAFF. The CDR3 DNA follows: TGTGCCAGCTCGCCCGGGACAGGGTCCCCCCAGAACACTGAAGCTTTCTTT.

Only a few counts were recorded for this clone. The chain uses TRBV4-1 and TRBJ1-3; D not resolved. The CDR3 extends over 17 amino acids. The ends were cut back, 1 base at V and 4 bases at J, with 17 bases in the middle. The germline V gene has CDR1 MGHRA and CDR2 YSYEKL. CDR3 sequence: CASSQVLGLQTGNTIYF. The CDR3 nucleotides are TGCGCCAGCAGCCAAGTTTTGGGATTACAAACGGGAAACACCATATATTTT.

In its sample, this clone was seen a few times. This chain uses TRBV5-4 with TRBJ2-3; D perhaps matches TRBD2 (6 bases). V was cut by 0 bases and J by 0 bases, with 14 bases left in between. The germline V gene encodes CDR1 SGHNT and CDR2 YYREEE (reference sequence). CDR3 length: 17 amino acids. The CDR3 loop is CASSLAYSGLSTDTQYF. CDR3 coding DNA: TGTGCCAGCAGCTTGGCCTACTCGGGACTTAGCACAGATACGCAGTATTTT.

With regard to this clone: One junction end disagrees with the germline gene, perhaps due to a read error. The chain employs TRBV7-9 and TRBJ1-1; TRBD1 might be the D (6 bases). The CDR3 loop spans 15 amino acids. Looked up from germline, CDR1 is SEHNR and CDR2 is FQNEAQ (reference sequence). The CDR3, as DNA: TGTGCCAGCAGCCTAGCGACAGGATTGAACACTGAAGCTTTCTTT. Protein sequence: CASSLATGLNTEAFF.

The chain is built from TRBV30 and TRBJ1-1, with no clear D. The CDR3 loop spans 15 amino acids. V was trimmed by 3 bases and J by 2 bases, leaving 16 bases between them. The germline CDR1 and CDR2 sequences are GTSNPN and SVGIG (reference sequence). The CDR3 coding sequence is TGTGCCTGGAGCCTATTTTCGACGCGAAACACTGAAGCTTTCTTT. Its translation is CAWSLFSTRNTEAFF. Complete variable domain (other parts from reference TRBV30 and TRBJ1-1): SQTIHQWPATLVQPVGSPLSLECTVEGTSNPNLYWYRQAAGRGLQLLFYSVGIGQISSEVPQNLSASRPQDRQFILSSKKLLLSDSGFYLCAWSLFSTRNTEAFFGQGTRLTVV.

The V and J genes are TRBV5-1 and TRBJ1-6; tentative D call: TRBD1 (5 bases). The germline V gene encodes CDR1 SGHRS and CDR2 YFSETQ. The CDR3 runs to 15 residues. The V and J ends lost 4 bases and 1 base respectively, with 9 bases between them. CDR3 DNA: TGCGCCAGCAGCACCAGGGAATCCTATAATTCACCCCTCCACTTT. This codes for CASSTRESYNSPLHF. Complete variable domain (other parts from reference TRBV5-1 and TRBJ1-6): KAGVTQTPRYLIKTRGQQVTLSCSPISGHRSVSWYQQTPGQGLQFLFEYFSETQRNKGNFPGRFSGRQFSNSRSEMNVSTLELGDSALYLCASSTRESYNSPLHFGNGTRLTVT.

The genes are TRBV23-1 and TRBJ1-5; 7 nucleotides match TRBD1. TRBV23-1 counts as an open reading frame of uncertain function. V shed 9 bases, J shed 1 base, and the junction held 0 bases outside the gene matches. CDR3 length: 12 residues. The CDR3 nucleotides are TGCGCCAGACAGGGGAGCAATCAGCCCCAGCATTTT. Its translation is CARQGSNQPQHF.

V is TRBV25-1 and J is TRBJ1-4; possible D gene TRBD1, 6 bases. Germline CDR1 MGHDK, CDR2 SYGVNS. This CDR3 spans 13 amino acids. Trimming took 7 bases from V and 7 from J, leaving 13 bases between them. CDR3 region: CASTRGGGEKLFF. The CDR3, as DNA: TGTGCCAGCACCCGGGGAGGGGGTGAAAAACTGTTTTTT. Drawing the rest from reference TRBV25-1 and TRBJ1-4, the complete variable domain is EADIYQTPRYLVIGTGKKITLECSQTMGHDKMYWYQQDPGMELHLIHYSYGVNSTEKGDLSSESTVSRIRTEHFPLTLESARPSHTSQYLCASTRGGGEKLFFGSGTQLSVL.

CDR3 DNA sequence: TGTGCCAGCAGCTCCCAAGGGAGGGGCAGCTATGGCTACACCTTC. It codes for CASSSQGRGSYGYTF. The chain is built from TRBV5-6 and TRBJ1-2; D might be TRBD1 (5 bases). The CDR3 runs 15 residues. V dropped 3 bases and J dropped 4 bases, with 16 bases sitting between them. Germline CDR1 reads SGHDT; CDR2 reads YYEEEE.

The gene calls are TRBV5-1 and TRBJ2-5; perhaps TRBD2 as D (5 bases). The CDR3 is made up of 14 amino acids. Germline CDR1 SGHRS, CDR2 YFSETQ. V was clipped by 4 bases and J by 4 bases, with 14 bases between them. This CDR3 is CASSLGLRRETQYF. The CDR3 region has the DNA TGCGCCAGCAGCCTAGGACTGAGGCGAGAGACCCAGTACTTC.

The genes are TRBV29-1 and TRBJ1-1; tentatively, D is TRBD1 (5 bases). The CDR3 is 14 residues long. V lost 0 bases and J 11 bases, leaving 19 bases between the germline ends. CDR1 and CDR2 (germline): SQVTM, ANQGSEA. Written as DNA, the CDR3 is TGCAGCGTTGAAGAGTGGACCCGAGGGACGGGGGCTTTCTTT. Protein sequence: CSVEEWTRGTGAFF.

The count of this clone is one. The V and J genes are TRBV18 and TRBJ2-7, with 10 bases lining up with TRBD2. This CDR3 has 16 residues. V lost 1 base, J lost 6 bases, and 9 bases stayed unmatched. Germline V lookup: CDR1 KGHSH, CDR2 LQKENI. The CDR3 here is CASSPQDGLAGAEQYF. CDR3 DNA: TGTGCCAGCTCACCACAGGATGGTCTAGCGGGAGCCGAGCAGTACTTC.

This clone was seen only once. The chain joins TRBV5-1 to TRBJ2-3, with D possibly being TRBD1 or TRBD2 (5 bases each). Germline lookup yields CDR1 SGHRS and CDR2 YFSETQ. Trimming left V 7 bases short and J 4 bases short, with 16 bases between. The CDR3 spans 14 residues. The CDR3: CASDSGRFADTQYF. The DNA of the CDR3 is TGCGCCAGCGACTCGGGACGGTTCGCAGATACGCAGTATTTT.

V is TRBV9 and J is TRBJ1-2; D not resolved. This CDR3 has 18 residues. Germline V gene sequence: CDR1 SGDLS, CDR2 YYNGEE. V was cut by 0 bases and J by 5 bases, with 23 bases left in between. DNA of the CDR3: TGTGCCAGCAGCGTAGGATCGACACCTACCTCCGCTCATTATGGCTACACCTTC. Its protein is CASSVGSTPTSAHYGYTF.